This is a list of T cell receptor beta chains from one sample in a study of cytomegalovirus exposure and HLA in healthy donors. TCRdb's copy holds only in-frame clones and misses some; the assay was immunoSEQ multiplex PCR. The repertoire consists of some 150,000 clones, with around 73% occurring once and the leading ten covering approximately 14%. What was sequenced was PBMCs. The origin of the receptors is a human donor in good health. Each CDR3 is given with its conserved first and last residue. A D gene is named only where the DNA matches it firmly. Clone size is given for some rows only: seen once, a few or many times, or a class if the clone is expanded.

>TRBV18|TRBD1|TRBJ2-4|18|.
TGTGCCAGCTCCCCCGGGACAGCCGTCCGCCTAGCCAAAAACATTCAGTACTTC
CASSPGTAVRLAKNIQYF
>TRBV7-8|.|TRBJ2-1|16|medium-sized
TGTGCCAGCAGCTTAGGGGGGGTCTCCGGTTACAATGAGCAGTTCTTC
CASSLGGVSGYNEQFF
>TRBV5-6|TRBD1|TRBJ2-2|14|once
TGTGCCAGCAGCTTAACAGGGGGTGCCGGGGAGCTGTTTTTT
CASSLTGGAGELFF
>TRBV5-6|TRBD2|TRBJ2-3|16|.
TGTGCCAGCATCAAGCGGTTAGCGGGAGCCTCAGATACGCAGTATTTT
CASIKRLAGASDTQYF
>TRBV11-2|TRBD2|TRBJ2-3|16|.
TGTGCCAGCAGCCGTACACCGGGACTAGGGACAGATACGCAGTATTTT
CASSRTPGLGTDTQYF
>TRBV5-6|.|TRBJ2-4|14|.
TGTGCCAGCAGCTTAAGCCTAGCCAAAAACATTCAGTACTTC
CASSLSLAKNIQYF
>TRBV12-5|TRBD1|TRBJ2-7|15|.
TGTGCTAGTGGTGCCCCGGGACAGAGCCCCTACGAGCAGTACTTC
CASGAPGQSPYEQYF
>TRBV4-1|TRBD1|TRBJ1-2|16|.
TGCGCCAGCAGCCGGTCCCGGGACAGGGACCTCTATGGCTACACCTTC
CASSRSRDRDLYGYTF
>TRBV10-2|TRBD1|TRBJ2-7|14|.
TGCGCCAGCAGTAGAGGACAGGGGGCCTACGAGCAGTACTTC
CASSRGQGAYEQYF
>TRBV27|.|TRBJ1-1|13|.
TGTGCCAGCAGTTTATTCGGGAACACTGAAGCTTTCTTT
CASSLFGNTEAFF
>TRBV2|TRBD1|TRBJ2-3|14|.
TGTGCCAGTAATCGGGACAGGGGAAGGGATACGCAGTATTTT
CASNRDRGRDTQYF
>TRBV6-1|TRBD2|TRBJ2-1|15|.
TGTGCCAGCAGTGAAAGCGGGAGGGCCGCCGATGAGCAGTTCTTC
CASSESGRAADEQFF
>TRBV5-6|.|TRBJ1-1|15|.
TGTGCCAGCAGCTTTTCCCCAGGGGCGAGCACTGAAGCTTTCTTT
CASSFSPGASTEAFF
>TRBV6-5|.|TRBJ2-1|14|.
TGTGCCAGCAGTTACGCCCCTAGCGACGATGAGCAGTTCTTC
CASSYAPSDDEQFF
>TRBV4-2|TRBD2|TRBJ2-2|17|once
TGTGCCAGCAGCCAAGATCGGCTAGCGGGAGCGGCCGGGGAGCTGTTTTTT
CASSQDRLAGAAGELFF
>TRBV9|.|TRBJ2-1|14|.
TGTGCCAGCAGCCCTCAGGCACTCTACAATGAGCAGTTCTTC
CASSPQALYNEQFF
>TRBV5-1|TRBD2|TRBJ2-1|15|few
TGCGCCAGCAGCTCAGCGGGGGGGAAGTACAATGAGCAGTTCTTC
CASSSAGGKYNEQFF
>TRBV10-2|TRBD1|TRBJ1-5|13|.
TGCGCCAGCCAGAACAGGGGGAATCAGCCCCAGCATTTT
CASQNRGNQPQHF
>TRBV6-1|.|TRBJ1-4|14|.
TGTGCCAGCAGTCGGGCGTGGGAGGGTGAAAAACTGTTTTTT
CASSRAWEGEKLFF
>TRBV20-1|.|TRBJ1-1|10|.
TGCAGTACAGGCTCAGGGTCGGCTTTCTTT
CSTGSGSAFF
>TRBV5-6|.|TRBJ2-3|15|.
TGTGCCAGCAGCGACTACAGGGTTAGCACAGATACGCAGTATTTT
CASSDYRVSTDTQYF
>TRBV7-8|TRBD1|TRBJ2-5|16|.
TGTGCCAGCAGCCCCTACGGACAGGGTTTCCAAGAGACCCAGTACTTC
CASSPYGQGFQETQYF
>TRBV6-4|TRBD1|TRBJ2-7|14|.
TGTGCCAGCAGTGAGGGGACAGAAATCTACGAGCAGTACTTC
CASSEGTEIYEQYF
>TRBV27|TRBD1|TRBJ1-5|13|once
TGTGCCAGCGGGGACAGCCTCAATCAGCCCCAGCATTTT
CASGDSLNQPQHF
>TRBV19|.|TRBJ1-1|15|.
TGTGCCAGTAGTATACAGCAGGTACGAAACACTGAAGCTTTCTTT
CASSIQQVRNTEAFF
>TRBV28|.|TRBJ1-1|15|.
TGTGCCAGCAGTTTACCCTCGACAGGGAACACTGAAGCTTTCTTT
CASSLPSTGNTEAFF
>TRBV27|TRBD1|TRBJ1-2|14|.
TGTGCCAGCAGTCCCCGGGACAGCAGACGTGGCTACACCTTC
CASSPRDSRRGYTF
>TRBV30|TRBD2|TRBJ2-3|13|.
TGTGCCTGTTTAGCGGGTAGCACAGATACGCAGTATTTT
CACLAGSTDTQYF
>TRBV5-4|.|TRBJ2-7|12|.
TGTGCCAGCGCCGGGGTCGGAGACGAGCAGTACTTC
CASAGVGDEQYF